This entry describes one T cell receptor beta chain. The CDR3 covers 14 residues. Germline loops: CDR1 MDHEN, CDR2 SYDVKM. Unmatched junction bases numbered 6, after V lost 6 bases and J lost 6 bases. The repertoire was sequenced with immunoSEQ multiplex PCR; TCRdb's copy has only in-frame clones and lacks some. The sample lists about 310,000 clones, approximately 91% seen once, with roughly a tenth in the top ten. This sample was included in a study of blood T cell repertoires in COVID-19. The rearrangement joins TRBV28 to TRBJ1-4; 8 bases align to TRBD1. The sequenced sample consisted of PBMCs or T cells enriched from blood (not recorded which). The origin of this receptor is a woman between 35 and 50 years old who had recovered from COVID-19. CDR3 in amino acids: CASSQTGGDEKLFF. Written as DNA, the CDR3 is TGTGCCAGCAGCCAAACAGGGGGGGATGAAAAACTGTTTTTT. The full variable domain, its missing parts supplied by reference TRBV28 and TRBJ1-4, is DVKVTQSSRYLVKRTGEKVFLECVQDMDHENMFWYRQDPGLGLRLIYFSYDVKMKEKGDIPEGYSVSREKKERFSLILESASTNQTSMYLCASSQTGGDEKLFFGSGTQLSVL.